The clone carrying this T cell receptor (beta chain) was observed many times. The antigen is unknown. Described time point: newly diagnosed GD, antithyroid drugs for less than 3 months. The authors made the TCR library using RNA they extracted from PBMCs. Criteria from the American Thyroid Association guidelines were applied to diagnose Graves' disease. These data come from a study of regulatory T cells in long-lasting Graves disease. About the research overall: Patients with new Graves' disease had used antithyroid drugs below 3 months. Findings of the study overall: Segments TRBV28, TRBJ1-2 and TRBJ2-5 showed preferential usage in persistent disease.

The CDR3 loop spans 15 amino acids. Deletions cut 5 bases from V and 0 bases from J, with 13 bases between. Germline V CDR1 and CDR2: MDHEN, SYDVKM. The authors built TCR beta libraries using iRepertoire HTBI primers and Arm-PCR of CDR3 regions. One entry per CDR3 protein, called by TCRdb with MiXCR from the multiplex PCR reads. The sample holds about 300,000 distinct CDR3 sequences, about 18% seen once. V usage is TRBV28 and J usage is TRBJ1-2, with D maybe TRBD1 (6 bases). The clonotype was recovered from a female donor with Graves disease. The specimen comprised peripheral blood mononuclear cells (PBMCs), sampled at new diagnosis, from a patient treated with antithyroid drugs. CDR3 sequence reads: CASSQTGLSNYGYTF. The CDR3, as DNA: TGTGCCAGCAGTCAAACAGGGCTCTCTAACTATGGCTACACCTTC.